The clone carrying this T cell receptor (beta chain) was picked up a small number of times. Likely a read error: the CDR3 ends without its conserved phenylalanine or tryptophan. The source of the sample is a study of regulatory T cells in long-lasting Graves disease. CDR3-region Arm-PCR and iRepertoire HTBI primers produced the TCR beta libraries. A single record per CDR3 protein comes from TCRdb applying MiXCR to the multiplex PCR reads. The table shows approximately 470,000 distinct CDR3 sequences, with 15% to 20% occurring only once. Time point meaning: newly diagnosed GD, antithyroid drugs for less than 3 months. The TCR library was made from RNA that had been extracted from PBMCs in TRIzol. Another study also made use of these data, one on T cells in Graves' hyperthyroidism and ophthalmopathy. That paper states: Uncontrolled infection, other autoimmune disease, pregnancy or lactation disqualified patients from enrolment. HTBI primers were used for first-round RT-PCR of the TCR CDR3.

The TCR sequence derives from a man aged 35 to 55 with Graves disease. The starting material was peripheral blood mononuclear cells (PBMCs), obtained at new diagnosis, from a patient treated with antithyroid drugs.

The CDR3 DNA follows: TGTGCCAGCAGTGATAGTAGGACTTTCTCCTACAATGAGCAGTTCGTC. Amino acids: CASSDSRTFSYNEQFV. The J gene is TRBJ2-1, the V gene TRBV25-1, with D perhaps matching TRBD2 (5 bases). The CDR3 spans 16 residues. Deletions cut 3 bases from V and 0 bases from J, with 12 bases between. Per the germline V gene, CDR1 is MGHDK and CDR2 is SYGVNS.